This note documents a single TCR beta chain sequence. The data were obtained in a study of blood T cell repertoires in COVID-19. Method: immunoSEQ multiplex PCR; TCRdb's copy keeps in-frame clones and lacks some. The sample has roughly 80,000 clones; roughly three quarters are singletons. The V end was cut by 0 bases, the J end by 3 bases, with 20 bases between. The CDR3 length is 18 residues. The germline gives CDR1 SGHNT, CDR2 YYREEE (reference sequence). The chain employs TRBV5-4 and TRBJ2-3, with D tentatively TRBD2 (7 bases). The source material was peripheral blood. The TCR comes from a man between 65 and 85 years old with active or convalescent COVID-19. The CDR3 nucleotides are TGTGCCAGCAGCTTGGCCGTGGGGGGGCCCCGGCGGACAGATACGCAGTATTTT. Protein: CASSLAVGGPRRTDTQYF.